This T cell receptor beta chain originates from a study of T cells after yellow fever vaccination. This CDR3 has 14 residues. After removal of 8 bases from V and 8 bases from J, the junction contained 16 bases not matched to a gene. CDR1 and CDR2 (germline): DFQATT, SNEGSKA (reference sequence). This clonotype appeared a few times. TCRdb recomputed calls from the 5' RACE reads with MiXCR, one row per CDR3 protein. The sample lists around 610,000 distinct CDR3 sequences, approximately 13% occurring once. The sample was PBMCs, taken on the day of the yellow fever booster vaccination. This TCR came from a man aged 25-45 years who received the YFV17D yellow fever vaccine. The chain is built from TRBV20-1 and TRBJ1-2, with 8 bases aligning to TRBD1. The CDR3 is CSTDRDRLAGGYTF. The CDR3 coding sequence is TGCAGTACCGACCGGGACAGGCTAGCGGGAGGCTACACCTTC.